This record covers a single T cell receptor beta chain. This entry is derived from a study of spatial heterogeneity in lung cancer. Study background: Unique TCR and UMI combinations averaged more than ten appearances each in raw reads.

TCRdb redid the calling of the 5' RACE reads with MiXCR, one entry per CDR3 protein. The sample consists of 60,000 to 85,000 distinct CDR3 sequences, around 9.3% of them appearing once. Sample time point: blood at routine non-recurrence follow-up after resection. The CDR3 loop spans 15 amino acids. The germline CDR1 and CDR2 sequences are MNHNS and SASEGT. Trimming at V came to 4 bases and at J to 7 bases, leaving 7 bases not matched to a gene. J is TRBJ2-2 and V is TRBV6-1, with 9 bases identical to TRBD1. Material: PBMCs, obtained at follow-up. This receptor was taken from a female donor with early-stage non-small cell lung cancer. The CDR3 reads CASSVQGQGRGELFF. In DNA, the CDR3 is TGTGCCAGCAGTGTACAGGGACAGGGTCGCGGGGAGCTGTTTTTT.